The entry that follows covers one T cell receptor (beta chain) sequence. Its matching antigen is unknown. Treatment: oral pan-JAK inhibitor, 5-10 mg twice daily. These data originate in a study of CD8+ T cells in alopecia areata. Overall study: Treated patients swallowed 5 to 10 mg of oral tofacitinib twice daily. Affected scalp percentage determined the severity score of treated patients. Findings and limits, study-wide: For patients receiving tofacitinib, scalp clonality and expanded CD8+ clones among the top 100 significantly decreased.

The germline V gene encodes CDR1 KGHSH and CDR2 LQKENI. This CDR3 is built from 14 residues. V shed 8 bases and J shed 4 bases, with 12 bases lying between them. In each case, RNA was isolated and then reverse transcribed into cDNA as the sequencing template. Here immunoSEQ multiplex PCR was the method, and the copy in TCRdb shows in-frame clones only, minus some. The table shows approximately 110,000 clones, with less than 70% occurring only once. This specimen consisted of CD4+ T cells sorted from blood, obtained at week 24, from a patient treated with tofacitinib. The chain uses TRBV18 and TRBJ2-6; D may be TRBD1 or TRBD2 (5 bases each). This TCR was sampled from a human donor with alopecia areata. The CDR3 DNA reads TGTGCCAGCGGGTCAGGGACCGGGGCCAACGTCCTGACTTTC. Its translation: CASGSGTGANVLTF.